A single sample gave rise to the 11 T cell receptor beta chains below, sequenced in a study of T-cell memory formation after mild COVID-19. TCRdb reprocessed the 5' RACE reads with MiXCR, giving one entry per CDR3 protein. The sample holds about 350,000 distinct CDR3 sequences, under 15% seen once. The sequencing sample was made of PBMCs or a T cell subset sorted from them (not recorded which). All receptors derive from a man younger than 30 who had mild COVID-19 (a few samples of this study predate the infection). Cell type and time point are not known.

This clonotype showed up just a few times. The chain is built from TRBV7-2 and TRBJ1-2; 8 nucleotides line up with TRBD1. The CDR3 consists of 19 residues. Per the germline V gene, CDR1 is SGHTA and CDR2 is FQGNSA. Trimming at V came to 4 bases and at J to 2 bases, leaving 18 bases not matched to a gene. CDR3 sequence reads: CASSSGPLGQGRQNYGYTF. The CDR3, as DNA: TGTGCCAGCAGCTCCGGACCGCTCGGACAGGGAAGGCAAAACTATGGCTACACCTTC.

The rearrangement links TRBV7-8 to TRBJ1-3; 8 nucleotides match TRBD1. The junction had 7 bases not matched to a gene; V was cut back by 6 bases and J by 0 bases. CDR3 size: 16 residues. CDR1 and CDR2 from the germline V gene are SGHVS and FQNEAQ. CDR3 sequence: CASSTDRGASGNTIYF. As DNA, the CDR3 is TGTGCCAGCAGTACCGACAGGGGAGCCTCTGGAAACACCATATATTTT. The full variable domain, its missing parts supplied by reference TRBV7-8 and TRBJ1-3, is GAGVSQSPRYKVAKRGQDVALRCDPISGHVSLFWYQQALGQGPEFLTYFQNEAQLDKSGLPSDRFFAERPEGSVSTLKIQRTQQEDSAVYLCASSTDRGASGNTIYFGEGSWLTVV.

The chain recombines TRBV19 with TRBJ2-4; D possibly uses TRBD1 or TRBD2 (5 bases each). V dropped 5 bases and J dropped 13 bases, with 18 bases sitting between them. The CDR3 is 13 amino acids. Germline V gene lookup returns CDR1 LNHDA and CDR2 SQIVND (reference sequence). DNA of the CDR3: TGTGCCAGTAGTTCGAGGTGGGACGGACCCCAGTACTTC. It encodes CASSSRWDGPQYF.

This clonotype was observed a few times. The J gene is TRBJ1-1, the V gene TRBV12-3 or TRBV12-4; D is unresolved. Trimming shortened V by 3 bases and J by 5 bases, and 13 bases separated the two germline ends. The CDR3 sequence is 14 residues long. The CDR3 region has the DNA TGTGCCAGCAGTTTCCGGGCAGGAGGGACTGAAGCTTTCTTT. Translating it yields CASSFRAGGTEAFF.

The chain recombines TRBV2 with TRBJ1-6, with D hard to call. The germline gives CDR1 SNHLY, CDR2 FYNNEI. The CDR3 extends over 14 amino acids. The V end was cut by 4 bases, the J end by 5 bases, with 9 bases between. The CDR3 nucleotides read TGTGCCAGCAGTGTGGAGGAGGATAATTCACCCCTCCACTTT. It encodes CASSVEEDNSPLHF.

The chain joins TRBV6-5 to TRBJ1-2, with 9 bases matching TRBD1. Germline CDR1 reads MNHEY; CDR2 reads SVGAGI. CDR3 size: 14 residues. The V segment lost 4 bases and the J segment 5 bases; nucleotides outside the gene matches: 5. Written as DNA, the CDR3 is TGTGCCAGCAGTTGGGACAGGGAATTTTATGGCTACACCTTC. Its translation: CASSWDREFYGYTF.

This sequence joins TRBV27 and TRBJ1-1; D ambiguous. The V end was cut by 1 base, the J end by 6 bases, with 9 bases between. Germline CDR1 MNHEY, CDR2 SMNVEV (reference sequence). The CDR3 totals 13 residues. CDR3 DNA: TGTGCCAGCAGTTTATTCTCCGGGGCTGAAGCTTTCTTT. It yields the protein CASSLFSGAEAFF.

A few counts support this clonotype. The chain employs TRBV19 and TRBJ1-1; 7 nucleotides line up with TRBD1. CDR3 length equals 13 residues. The germline gives CDR1 LNHDA, CDR2 SQIVND (reference sequence). The V and J ends lost 10 bases and 6 bases, in that order; junction bases with no gene match: 11. The chain's CDR3 is CATTGSRGAEAFF. The CDR3 DNA reads TGTGCCACCACTGGGTCCAGGGGGGCTGAAGCTTTCTTT. The whole variable domain, remainder taken from reference TRBV19 and TRBJ1-1, is DGGITQSPKYLFRKEGQNVTLSCEQNLNHDAMYWYRQDPGQGLRLIYYSQIVNDFQKGDIAEGYSVSREKKESFPLTVTSAQKNPTAFYLCATTGSRGAEAFFGQGTRLTVV.

This clonotype was seen a few times. CDR3 DNA: TGTGCCAGCAGTGACTCCCTGGGGGCGGCAGATACGCAGTATTTT. It is translated as CASSDSLGAADTQYF. The rearrangement joins TRBV6-4 to TRBJ2-3; tentative D call: TRBD1 (6 bases). There are 15 residues in the CDR3. Germline V gene data show CDR1 as MRHNA and CDR2 as SNTAGT. The V end was cut by 0 bases, the J end by 4 bases, with 11 bases between.

The gene calls are TRBV24-1 and TRBJ2-1; no clear D gene. Germline V lookup: CDR1 KGHDR, CDR2 SFDVKD. The CDR3 sequence is 14 residues long. Trimming removed 3 bases at V and 6 bases at J, with 11 bases between. CDR3: CATSDGSNPNEQFF. CDR3 nucleotides: TGTGCCACCAGTGATGGTAGCAACCCCAATGAGCAGTTCTTC.

V and J are TRBV7-2 and TRBJ2-7; 8 bases agree with TRBD1. J gave up 6 bases and V 4 bases, and 8 bases lay outside the gene matches. The CDR3 extends over 14 amino acids. The germline V gene encodes CDR1 SGHTA and CDR2 FQGNSA. CDR3 amino acids: CASSSRTGPGEQYF. For the CDR3, the DNA is TGTGCCAGCAGCTCCAGGACAGGGCCGGGCGAGCAGTACTTC.